The 16 T cell receptor beta chains given below trace back to one sample, sequenced in a study of blood T cell repertoires in COVID-19. The data were produced by immunoSEQ multiplex PCR, yet TCRdb's version contains in-frame clones alone and is incomplete. The sample consists of approximately 500,000 clones, 85% to 90% of them appearing once. Material: peripheral blood. Source of these receptors: a woman between 45 and 65 years old with COVID-19, enrolled during active disease.

The chain carries TRBV19 and TRBJ1-2; 7 bases are a match to TRBD1. Germline V CDR1 and CDR2: LNHDA, SQIVND (reference sequence). This CDR3 is 12 amino acids long. The V and J ends lost 9 bases and 8 bases, in that order; junction bases with no gene match: 9. DNA of the CDR3: TGTGCCAGCGCCCGGGACAGTTGGGGCTACACCTTC. This encodes CASARDSWGYTF.

V gene TRBV5-1 combines with J gene TRBJ1-1, with D unclear. Germline V gene lookup returns CDR1 SGHRS and CDR2 YFSETQ. V dropped 0 bases and J dropped 7 bases, with 13 bases sitting between them. CDR3 size: 14 residues. In DNA form, the CDR3 reads TGCGCCAGCAGCTTGGCCGCGGCGGAGCATGAAGCTTTCTTT. Translation: CASSLAAAEHEAFF.

The V call is TRBV5-5, the J call TRBJ2-1, with 8 bases lining up with TRBD1. CDR1 is SGHKS and CDR2 is YYEKEE in the germline V gene (reference sequence). The V segment lost 0 bases and the J segment 5 bases; nucleotides outside the gene matches: 4. This CDR3 region has 15 residues. The CDR3 reads CASSLGQGIDNEQFF. The CDR3 coding sequence is TGTGCCAGCAGCTTGGGACAGGGGATAGACAATGAGCAGTTCTTC. Drawing the rest from reference TRBV5-5 and TRBJ2-1, the complete variable domain is DAGVTQSPTHLIKTRGQQVTLRCSPISGHKSVSWYQQVLGQGPQFIFQYYEKEERGRGNFPDRFSARQFPNYSSELNVNALLLGDSALYLCASSLGQGIDNEQFFGPGTRLTVL.

The rearrangement uses TRBV7-2 and TRBJ1-1; perhaps TRBD1 as D (6 bases). CDR1 and CDR2 (germline): SGHTA, FQGNSA. This CDR3 has 16 amino acids. V was pared by 6 bases and J by 1 base, with 18 bases between. The chain's CDR3 is CASRPIIPGQNTEAFF. In DNA, the CDR3 is TGTGCCAGCAGACCTATTATTCCGGGACAGAACACTGAAGCTTTCTTT.

The J gene is TRBJ1-4, the V gene TRBV7-6; D possibly corresponds to TRBD1 (5 bases). V lost 4 bases, J lost 0 bases, and 12 bases lay in between. CDR1 is SGHVS, CDR2 FNYEAQ, per germline. The CDR3 is made up of 16 amino acids. The CDR3 DNA reads TGTGCCAGCAGCTCCGGGCCCAGGGCAACTAATGAAAAACTGTTTTTT. Translation: CASSSGPRATNEKLFF. The variable domain in full, with the rest retrieved from reference TRBV7-6 and TRBJ1-4, is GAGVSQSPRYKVTKRGQDVALRCDPISGHVSLYWYRQALGQGPEFLTYFNYEAQQDKSGLPNDRFSAERPEGSISTLTIQRTEQRDSAMYRCASSSGPRATNEKLFFGSGTQLSVL.

The genes are TRBV7-9 and TRBJ1-1; possibly TRBD1 for D (5 bases). V lost 1 base, J lost 3 bases, and 12 bases lay in between. The CDR3 is made up of 15 amino acids. CDR1 is SEHNR and CDR2 is FQNEAQ in the germline V gene (reference sequence). In DNA form, the CDR3 reads TGTGCCAGCAGCTTAGGTTCAGGGAGGGACACTGAAGCTTTCTTT. Amino acid sequence: CASSLGSGRDTEAFF. Variable domain in full (rest from reference TRBV7-9 and TRBJ1-1): DTGVSQNPRHKITKRGQNVTFRCDPISEHNRLYWYRQTLGQGPEFLTYFQNEAQLEKSRLLSDRFSAERPKGSFSTLEIQRTEQGDSAMYLCASSLGSGRDTEAFFGQGTRLTVV.

The gene calls are TRBV29-1 and TRBJ1-1; 8 bases align to TRBD1. V trimming: 7 bases; J trimming: 0 bases; junction bases outside the gene matches: 10. Germline assignment: CDR1 SQVTM and CDR2 ANQGSEA. The CDR3 has 15 residues. CDR3 nucleotide sequence: TGCAGCGCCAACCCTCTGACAGGGGTGAACACTGAAGCTTTCTTT. This codes for CSANPLTGVNTEAFF. The whole variable domain, filled in from reference TRBV29-1 and TRBJ1-1, reads SAVISQKPSRDICQRGTSLTIQCQVDSQVTMMFWYRQQPGQSLTLIATANQGSEATYESGFVIDKFPISRPNLTFSTLTVSNMSPEDSSIYLCSANPLTGVNTEAFFGQGTRLTVV.

This chain joins TRBV11-2 and TRBJ2-6; 7 positions agree with TRBD1. Per germline, CDR1 SGHAT and CDR2 FQNNGV. This CDR3 region has 17 residues. Trimming cost V 5 bases and J 3 bases; bases outside gene matches: 10. The CDR3 coding sequence is TGTGCCAGCAGCACTTACAGGGGAGTGGGTGGGGCCAACGTCCTGACTTTC. Translation gives CASSTYRGVGGANVLTF.

The chain links TRBV4-2 to TRBJ2-3; TRBD2 matches at 10 bases. The CDR3 loop spans 16 amino acids. Germline V gene sequence: CDR1 LGHNA, CDR2 YNFKEQ. Losses at the gene ends were 3 bases for V and 0 bases for J; bases not matched to a gene: 3. Here the CDR3 reads CASSQTAGGSTDTQYF. The DNA of the CDR3 is TGTGCCAGCAGCCAGACAGCGGGGGGGAGCACAGATACGCAGTATTTT.

A single count supports this clone. The chain uses TRBV19 and TRBJ2-2, with TRBD1 matching 10 bases. The V segment lost 9 bases and the J segment 3 bases; nucleotides outside the gene matches: 7. Per germline, CDR1 LNHDA and CDR2 SQIVND (reference sequence). The CDR3 extends over 15 amino acids. The CDR3 reads CASSPGQGHTGELFF. The CDR3 bases are TGTGCCAGCTCTCCGGGACAGGGGCACACCGGGGAGCTGTTTTTT.

The chain links TRBV23-1 to TRBJ2-5; 11 nucleotides align to TRBD2. TRBV23-1 is assigned to the ORF class and has an uncertain function. The CDR3 extends over 17 amino acids. V trimming: 5 bases; J trimming: 2 bases; junction bases outside the gene matches: 10. The CDR3 coding sequence is TGCGCCAGCAGTAAACACCTAGCGGGGGGAAATCAAGAGACCCAGTACTTC. This codes for CASSKHLAGGNQETQYF.

This sequence joins TRBV19 and TRBJ2-7; TRBD1 aligns across 7 bases. Germline loops: CDR1 LNHDA, CDR2 SQIVND (reference sequence). With 5 bases clipped from V and 2 bases from J, the junction kept 3 bases outside the gene matches. The CDR3 runs to 13 residues. CDR3 DNA: TGTGCCAGTAGTCCGACAGGGACCTACGAGCAGTACTTC. Protein sequence: CASSPTGTYEQYF.

The chain carries TRBV19 and TRBJ1-2; D is undetermined. Trimming pared 7 bases from V and 3 bases from J, leaving 18 bases between. CDR1 is LNHDA and CDR2 is SQIVND in the germline V gene (reference sequence). The length of the CDR3 is 15 residues. CDR3 sequence reads: CASIPTRRSYYGYTF. Written as DNA, the CDR3 is TGTGCCAGTATTCCTACCAGACGTAGCTACTATGGCTACACCTTC.

The CDR3 DNA reads as TGTGCCAGCAGTGAATTGGGGCCTGGCTACACCTTC. Its protein is CASSELGPGYTF. The rearrangement uses TRBV6-1 and TRBJ1-2; perhaps TRBD1 as D (5 bases). CDR3 length: 12 amino acids. Germline V gene data show CDR1 as MNHNS and CDR2 as SASEGT. The ends were cut back, 2 bases at V and 7 bases at J, with 8 bases in the middle.

For the CDR3, the DNA is TGTGCCAGCAGGGCAGCGGGCGGGGTGAACAATGAGCAGTTCTTC. Translation: CASRAAGGVNNEQFF. This chain links TRBV7-2 with TRBJ2-1, with D tentatively TRBD2 (6 bases). Germline loops: CDR1 SGHTA, CDR2 FQGNSA. V lost 6 bases, J lost 5 bases, and 17 bases lay in between. There are 15 residues in the CDR3.

V usage is TRBV6-6 and J usage is TRBJ1-6, with D perhaps TRBD1 (5 bases). V was shortened by 3 bases and J by 10 bases, with 13 bases between the two germline ends. This CDR3 contains 14 residues. The germline gives CDR1 MNHNY, CDR2 SVGAGI (reference sequence). CDR3 sequence reads: CASSYSGERSPLHF. As DNA, the CDR3 is TGTGCCAGCAGTTATTCGGGGGAAAGATCACCCCTCCACTTT.